Below are 30 T cell receptor beta chains sequenced from a single sample in a study of beta chain features in type 1 diabetes. Whole-study results and caveats: All four CD4+ subsets of Type 1 diabetes patients contained TCRB CDR3s that were moderately but significantly shorter.

These receptors lack a known antigen. TCRB transcripts that were expressed got sequenced, as all of the isolated RNA had been reverse transcribed. The method was immunoSEQ multiplex PCR; TCRdb's version includes in-frame clones alone and lacks a portion of them. The repertoire holds 100,000 to 150,000 clones, with roughly 15% as singletons. The sample was central memory CD4+ T cells from blood. These receptors all come from a man in his thirties or forties with type 1 diabetes.

This clone was counted a few times. The chain is built from TRBV5-1 and TRBJ2-7; 7 nucleotides align to TRBD2. In germline, CDR1 is SGHRS, CDR2 YFSETQ. The trim removed 2 bases at V and 0 bases at J, leaving 2 bases unmatched. The CDR3 is 14 residues long. The DNA for the CDR3 is TGCGCCAGCAGCTTAGGCGGGAGCTCCTACGAGCAGTACTTC. Its protein product is CASSLGGSSYEQYF.

The V call is TRBV7-2, the J call TRBJ2-1; either TRBD1 or TRBD2 may fit D (5 bases each). Germline CDR1 and CDR2: SGHTA and FQGNSA. The V gene lost 2 bases and the J gene lost 2 bases, with 10 bases spanning the gap. The length of the CDR3 is 15 residues. CDR3 sequence (DNA): TGTGCCAGCAGCTTAAGAGGGGCAACCTACAATGAGCAGTTCTTC. Encoded protein: CASSLRGATYNEQFF.

This rearrangement joins TRBV4-3 to TRBJ2-3; 11 bases fit TRBD2. The CDR3 has 16 amino acids. Per the germline V gene, CDR1 is LGHNA and CDR2 is YSLEER. Trimming removed 4 bases from V and 4 bases from J; junction bases left unmatched: 7. The CDR3 sequence is CASSLVAGGNSDTQYF. The CDR3 DNA is TGCGCCAGCAGCCTCGTAGCGGGGGGGAATTCAGATACGCAGTATTTT.

The DNA for the CDR3 is TGTGCAAGTCGCTCCAAACGGGACACCCGGAGAAACACCATATATTTT. Protein sequence: CASRSKRDTRRNTIYF. The genes are TRBV12-2 and TRBJ1-3; the table's D call, TRBD1, has no DNA check behind it. TRBV12-2 is classified as a pseudogene. CDR3 length: 16 amino acids.

The chain links TRBV7-9 to TRBJ2-3; 8 positions match TRBD2. Germline V gene sequence: CDR1 SEHNR, CDR2 FQNEAQ (reference sequence). With V trimmed by 2 bases and J by 14 bases, 6 bases remained unmatched. The CDR3 consists of 12 residues. The CDR3 loop reads CASSLPGGAGYF. The DNA for the CDR3 is TGTGCCAGCAGCTTACCCGGGGGGGCTGGGTATTTT.

V is TRBV9 and J is TRBJ2-1; 9 bases are a match to TRBD1. The J segment lost 9 bases and the V segment lost 0 bases, leaving 4 bases of the junction unmatched. Germline V lookup: CDR1 SGDLS, CDR2 YYNGEE. The CDR3 spans 14 residues. The CDR3 coding sequence is TGTGCCAGCAGCGTAGAGGGACAGGGTTTTGAGCAGTTCTTC. It is translated as CASSVEGQGFEQFF.

This clone was found a few times. The gene calls are TRBV9 and TRBJ2-1, with a weak D call TRBD2 (6 bases). Trimming took off 3 bases at V and 9 bases at J, with 13 bases between the two ends. There are 13 residues in the CDR3. Germline CDR1 reads SGDLS; CDR2 reads YYNGEE. The CDR3 here is CASSARLEGEQFF. The CDR3 DNA is TGTGCCAGCAGCGCCCGACTAGAGGGTGAGCAGTTCTTC.

Written as DNA, the CDR3 is TGTGCCAGCAGTCATGACAGGGATTCACCCCTCCACTTT. Amino acids: CASSHDRDSPLHF. The chain joins TRBV27 to TRBJ1-6, with 7 positions matching TRBD1. This CDR3 comprises 13 residues. Germline V CDR1 and CDR2: MNHEY, SMNVEV (reference sequence). Germline trimming cut 5 bases from V and 8 bases from J; bases unmatched to any gene: 3.

The chain couples TRBV4-2 to TRBJ2-3; D is ambiguous. This CDR3 is built from 13 residues. Germline values: CDR1 LGHNA, CDR2 YNFKEQ. Trimming cost V 0 bases and J 4 bases, with 5 bases left between them. The CDR3 loop reads CASSQDMADTQYF. As DNA, the CDR3 is TGTGCCAGCAGCCAAGATATGGCAGATACGCAGTATTTT.

A few counts support this clone. This chain links TRBV30 with TRBJ1-5; a possible D gene is TRBD1 (5 bases). Trimming took off 0 bases at V and 7 bases at J, with 13 bases between the two ends. The CDR3 is 14 amino acids. Germline-derived CDR1 and CDR2 are GTSNPN and SVGIG (reference sequence). Here the CDR3 reads CAWSVVLGDQPQHF. CDR3 DNA: TGTGCCTGGAGTGTAGTCCTCGGGGACCAGCCCCAGCATTTT. The complete variable domain, with remaining parts taken from reference TRBV30 and TRBJ1-5, reads SQTIHQWPATLVQPVGSPLSLECTVEGTSNPNLYWYRQAAGRGLQLLFYSVGIGQISSEVPQNLSASRPQDRQFILSSKKLLLSDSGFYLCAWSVVLGDQPQHFGDGTRLSIL.

The genes are TRBV4-2 and TRBJ2-3; 10 positions agree with TRBD1. This CDR3 is built from 16 residues. CDR1 and CDR2 from the germline V gene are LGHNA and YNFKEQ. The V gene end was trimmed by 4 bases and the J gene end by 4 bases; junction bases not matched to a gene: 8. The CDR3 spells CASSPRGTGEPDTQYF. CDR3 coding DNA: TGTGCCAGCAGCCCACGGGGGACAGGGGAACCAGATACGCAGTATTTT.

This clone has a handful of counts. The rearrangement uses TRBV9 and TRBJ2-5, with unresolved D. Trimming shortened V by 0 bases and J by 5 bases, and 5 bases separated the two germline ends. The CDR3 is made up of 12 amino acids. Germline V gives CDR1 SGDLS, CDR2 YYNGEE. CDR3 in amino acids: CASSVDLETQYF. CDR3 nucleotides: TGTGCCAGCAGCGTAGACCTGGAGACCCAGTACTTC.

The genes are TRBV4-3 and TRBJ1-2, with D tentatively TRBD1 (6 bases). V lost 4 bases to trimming and J lost 6 bases, with 18 bases between them. This CDR3 comprises 15 residues. Germline V gene data show CDR1 as LGHNA and CDR2 as YSLEER. The chain's CDR3 is CASSLNPGHVNGYTF. The CDR3 DNA follows: TGCGCCAGCAGCCTAAACCCGGGACATGTTAATGGCTACACCTTC.

The table lists this clone with a few counts. The chain joins TRBV6-5 to TRBJ1-2; TRBD1 matches 8 bases. In germline, CDR1 is MNHEY, CDR2 SVGAGI. V trimming: 5 bases; J trimming: 4 bases; junction bases outside the gene matches: 9. CDR3 length equals 15 residues. CDR3: CASSPTGAMIYGYTF. CDR3 DNA: TGTGCCAGCAGTCCGACAGGGGCGATGATCTATGGCTACACCTTC.

V is TRBV5-1 and J is TRBJ2-7; possible D gene TRBD2, 6 bases. CDR1 is SGHRS, CDR2 YFSETQ, per germline. This CDR3 has 15 residues. Deletions cut 2 bases from V and 2 bases from J, with 14 bases between. The CDR3 is CASSLIPGETYEQYF. CDR3 sequence (DNA): TGCGCCAGCAGCTTAATCCCGGGGGAAACCTACGAGCAGTACTTC.

The chain links TRBV14 to TRBJ2-6; TRBD1 might be the D (6 bases). Germline V gene sequence: CDR1 SGHDN, CDR2 FVKESK. V lost 2 bases and J 3 bases, leaving 8 bases between the germline ends. The CDR3 is 15 amino acids. CDR3 region: CASSQWGRGANVLTF. In DNA form, the CDR3 reads TGTGCCAGCAGCCAATGGGGGCGTGGGGCCAACGTCCTGACTTTC.

This clone was counted a single time. The chain combines TRBV29-1 with TRBJ1-5; TRBD1 matches at 9 bases. The CDR3 has 14 residues. Germline-derived CDR1 and CDR2 are SQVTM and ANQGSEA. V dropped 5 bases and J dropped 5; count of bases not matched to a gene: 7. The CDR3 reads CSVQGTGFDQPQHF. CDR3 nucleotides: TGCAGCGTTCAGGGGACAGGGTTCGATCAGCCCCAGCATTTT.

This clone was detected only a few times. This chain uses TRBV29-1 with TRBJ2-1, with TRBD2 matching over 9 bases. The ends lost 3 bases at V and 5 bases at J; junction bases unmatched: 8. The CDR3 has 15 amino acids. Per the germline V gene, CDR1 is SQVTM and CDR2 is ANQGSEA. CDR3 DNA sequence: TGCAGCGTTGACTATAGCGGGGGCCATAACAATGAGCAGTTCTTC. Translated: CSVDYSGGHNNEQFF.

The chain employs TRBV4-3 and TRBJ2-1, with 8 bases identical to TRBD1. The junction had 2 bases not matched to a gene; V was cut back by 1 base and J by 0 bases. The CDR3 loop spans 16 amino acids. CDR1 and CDR2 (germline): LGHNA, YSLEER. CDR3 protein: CASSQVGTGSYNEQFF. CDR3 nucleotide sequence: TGCGCCAGCAGCCAAGTCGGGACAGGCTCCTACAATGAGCAGTTCTTC.

In its sample, this clone was seen a few times. The chain links TRBV9 to TRBJ2-7; 11 positions match TRBD2. CDR3 size: 15 residues. The ends lost 3 bases at V and 0 bases at J; junction bases unmatched: 2. Germline CDR1 and CDR2: SGDLS and YYNGEE. CDR3 nucleotide sequence: TGTGCCAGCAGCGGTGGGACTAGCGGCTCCTACGAGCAGTACTTC. This codes for CASSGGTSGSYEQYF.

The chain combines TRBV5-4 with TRBJ2-7; 9 bases line up with TRBD1. V lost 4 bases to trimming and J lost 3 bases; unmatched junction nucleotides: 5. Germline loops: CDR1 SGHNT, CDR2 YYREEE (reference sequence). CDR3 length equals 14 residues. Here the CDR3 reads CASSPGTGSYEQYF. DNA of the CDR3: TGTGCCAGCAGCCCCGGGACAGGGAGCTACGAGCAGTACTTC.

The chain carries TRBV15 and TRBJ2-3; a possible D gene is TRBD2 (5 bases). V gave up 0 bases and J gave up 4 bases, with 14 bases separating them. The germline gives CDR1 LNHNV, CDR2 YYDKDF (reference sequence). This CDR3 comprises 16 residues. The CDR3 coding sequence is TGTGCCACCAGCAGAGATAGAGGGATCGGGTCAGATACGCAGTATTTT. It translates to CATSRDRGIGSDTQYF.

This chain uses TRBV7-9 with TRBJ1-2; 8 positions agree with TRBD1. The ends lost 5 bases at V and 4 bases at J; junction bases unmatched: 9. Germline V gene data show CDR1 as SEHNR and CDR2 as FQNEAQ (reference sequence). The CDR3 is made up of 15 amino acids. As DNA, the CDR3 is TGTGCCAGCAGCATTTCCGGGACAGGAACCTATGGCTACACCTTC. Translation: CASSISGTGTYGYTF.

This clone showed up just a few times. V and J are TRBV7-7 and TRBJ2-3; unclear D gene. The V gene lost 1 base and the J gene lost 6 bases, with 8 bases spanning the gap. This CDR3 spans 13 amino acids. Germline CDR1 is SSHAT and CDR2 is FNYEAQ (reference sequence). The CDR3 sequence: CASSLVGSDTQYF. The CDR3 DNA reads TGTGCCAGCAGCTTAGTCGGATCCGATACGCAGTATTTT.

The chain recombines TRBV7-2 with TRBJ1-2, with TRBD1 identical over 8 bases. The CDR3 sequence is 14 residues long. V was clipped by 5 bases and J by 5 bases; unmatched bases: 7. Per germline, CDR1 SGHTA and CDR2 FQGNSA. CDR3 DNA: TGTGCCAGCAGCCCCGGGACAGGAAAGTATGGCTACACCTTC. This codes for CASSPGTGKYGYTF.

This chain links TRBV7-2 with TRBJ1-5; D not certain. CDR3 length: 14 amino acids. Deletions cut 1 base from V and 3 bases from J, with 7 bases between. The germline V gene has CDR1 SGHTA and CDR2 FQGNSA. CDR3 coding DNA: TGTGCCAGCAGCTTAGTGAAGGACAATCAGCCCCAGCATTTT. This gives the protein CASSLVKDNQPQHF.

This clone was observed a few times. This rearrangement joins TRBV10-3 to TRBJ2-5; 7 bases map to TRBD1. The germline CDR1 and CDR2 sequences are ENHRY and SYGVKD. V lost 7 bases, J lost 5 bases, and 10 bases stayed unmatched. This CDR3 contains 14 residues. The CDR3 reads CAIKAGTGVETQYF. CDR3 in DNA: TGTGCCATCAAGGCCGGAACAGGGGTGGAGACCCAGTACTTC.

This clone was counted only a few times. This chain links TRBV18 with TRBJ2-1, with D unclear. Looked up from germline, CDR1 is KGHSH and CDR2 is LQKENI. The CDR3 sequence is 12 residues long. Trimming stripped 1 base from V and 9 bases from J, with 7 bases between. The CDR3 sequence: CASSPLRAEQFF. CDR3 coding DNA: TGTGCCAGCTCACCACTACGGGCTGAGCAGTTCTTC.

In its sample, this clone was seen many times. The rearrangement uses TRBV7-2 and TRBJ2-3; D unclear. Trimming took 1 base from V and 7 from J, leaving 6 bases between them. CDR1 and CDR2 from the germline V gene are SGHTA and FQGNSA. The CDR3 spans 12 residues. CDR3 loop: CASSLDGNTQYF. The CDR3 region has the DNA TGTGCCAGCAGCTTAGACGGTAATACGCAGTATTTT.

This chain links TRBV7-2 with TRBJ2-1; 8 bases are shared with TRBD2. V was clipped by 4 bases and J by 2 bases; unmatched bases: 4. The V gene's germline CDR1 is SGHTA and CDR2 FQGNSA. This CDR3 has 15 amino acids. CDR3 bases: TGTGCCAGCAGCTCCAGCGGGGGAGCCTACAATGAGCAGTTCTTC. This codes for CASSSSGGAYNEQFF.